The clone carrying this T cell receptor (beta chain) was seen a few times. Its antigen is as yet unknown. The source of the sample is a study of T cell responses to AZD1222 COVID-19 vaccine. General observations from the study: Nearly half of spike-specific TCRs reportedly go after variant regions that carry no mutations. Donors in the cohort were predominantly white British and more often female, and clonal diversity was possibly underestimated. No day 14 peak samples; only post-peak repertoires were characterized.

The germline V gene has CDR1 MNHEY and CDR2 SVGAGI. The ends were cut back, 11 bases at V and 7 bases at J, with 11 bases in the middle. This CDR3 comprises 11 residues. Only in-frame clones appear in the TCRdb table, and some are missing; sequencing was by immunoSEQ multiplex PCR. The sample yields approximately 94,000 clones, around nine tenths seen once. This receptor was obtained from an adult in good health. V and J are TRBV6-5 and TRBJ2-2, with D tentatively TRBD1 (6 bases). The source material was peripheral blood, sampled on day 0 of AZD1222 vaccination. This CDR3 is CAGTGLGELFF. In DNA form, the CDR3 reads TGTGCCGGAACAGGGCTCGGGGAGCTGTTTTTT.